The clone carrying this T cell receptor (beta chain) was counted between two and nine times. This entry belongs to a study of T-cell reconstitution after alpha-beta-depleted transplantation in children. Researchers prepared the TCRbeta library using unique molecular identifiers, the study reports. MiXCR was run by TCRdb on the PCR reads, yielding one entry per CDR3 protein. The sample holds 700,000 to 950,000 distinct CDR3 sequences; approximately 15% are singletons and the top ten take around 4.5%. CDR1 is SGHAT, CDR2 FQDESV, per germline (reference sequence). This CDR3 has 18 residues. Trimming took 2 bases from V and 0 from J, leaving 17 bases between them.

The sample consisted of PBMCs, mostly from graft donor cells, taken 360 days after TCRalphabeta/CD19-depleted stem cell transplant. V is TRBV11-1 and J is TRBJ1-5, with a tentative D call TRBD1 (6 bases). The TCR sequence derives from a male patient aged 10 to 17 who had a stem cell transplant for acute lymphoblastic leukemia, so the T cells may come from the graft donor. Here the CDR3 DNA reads TGTGCCAGCAGCTTATTTCCCCCGGGGGCGGATAGCAATCAGCCCCAGCATTTT. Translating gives CASSLFPPGADSNQPQHF.